This entry concerns a single T cell receptor beta chain. The antigen remains undetermined. TCRdb analysed the 5' RACE reads with MiXCR anew, one entry per CDR3 protein. The sample lists fewer than 350,000 distinct CDR3 sequences; 8.5% to 9% were seen once. The CDR3 is 15 amino acids. V lost 2 bases and J lost 2; bases outside the gene matches: 4. Germline loops: CDR1 SGDLS, CDR2 YYNGEE. These data belong to a study of T cells after yellow fever vaccination. Overall study context: Libraries from low-cell-number fractions were prepared with the SMART-Seq v4 Ultra Low Input RNA kit.

Whole-study results and caveats: By day 5 rather than day 15, the secondary response had peaked, though it was weaker. FACS-sorted repertoires could harbor abundant contaminating bulk-population clonotypes.

The origin of this receptor is a man between 18 and 29 years old who received the YFV17D yellow fever vaccine. This sample comprised PBMCs, obtained on the day of the first yellow fever vaccination. The V gene is TRBV9, the J gene TRBJ1-1, with 9 bases aligning to TRBD1. The CDR3 DNA reads as TGTGCCAGCAGCGTGGTACAGGGGGCAAACACTGAAGCTTTCTTT. Translation: CASSVVQGANTEAFF. The whole variable domain, remainder taken from reference TRBV9 and TRBJ1-1, is DSGVTQTPKHLITATGQRVTLRCSPRSGDLSVYWYQQSLDQGLQFLIQYYNGEERAKGNILERFSAQQFPDLHSELNLSSLELGDSALYFCASSVVQGANTEAFFGQGTRLTVV.